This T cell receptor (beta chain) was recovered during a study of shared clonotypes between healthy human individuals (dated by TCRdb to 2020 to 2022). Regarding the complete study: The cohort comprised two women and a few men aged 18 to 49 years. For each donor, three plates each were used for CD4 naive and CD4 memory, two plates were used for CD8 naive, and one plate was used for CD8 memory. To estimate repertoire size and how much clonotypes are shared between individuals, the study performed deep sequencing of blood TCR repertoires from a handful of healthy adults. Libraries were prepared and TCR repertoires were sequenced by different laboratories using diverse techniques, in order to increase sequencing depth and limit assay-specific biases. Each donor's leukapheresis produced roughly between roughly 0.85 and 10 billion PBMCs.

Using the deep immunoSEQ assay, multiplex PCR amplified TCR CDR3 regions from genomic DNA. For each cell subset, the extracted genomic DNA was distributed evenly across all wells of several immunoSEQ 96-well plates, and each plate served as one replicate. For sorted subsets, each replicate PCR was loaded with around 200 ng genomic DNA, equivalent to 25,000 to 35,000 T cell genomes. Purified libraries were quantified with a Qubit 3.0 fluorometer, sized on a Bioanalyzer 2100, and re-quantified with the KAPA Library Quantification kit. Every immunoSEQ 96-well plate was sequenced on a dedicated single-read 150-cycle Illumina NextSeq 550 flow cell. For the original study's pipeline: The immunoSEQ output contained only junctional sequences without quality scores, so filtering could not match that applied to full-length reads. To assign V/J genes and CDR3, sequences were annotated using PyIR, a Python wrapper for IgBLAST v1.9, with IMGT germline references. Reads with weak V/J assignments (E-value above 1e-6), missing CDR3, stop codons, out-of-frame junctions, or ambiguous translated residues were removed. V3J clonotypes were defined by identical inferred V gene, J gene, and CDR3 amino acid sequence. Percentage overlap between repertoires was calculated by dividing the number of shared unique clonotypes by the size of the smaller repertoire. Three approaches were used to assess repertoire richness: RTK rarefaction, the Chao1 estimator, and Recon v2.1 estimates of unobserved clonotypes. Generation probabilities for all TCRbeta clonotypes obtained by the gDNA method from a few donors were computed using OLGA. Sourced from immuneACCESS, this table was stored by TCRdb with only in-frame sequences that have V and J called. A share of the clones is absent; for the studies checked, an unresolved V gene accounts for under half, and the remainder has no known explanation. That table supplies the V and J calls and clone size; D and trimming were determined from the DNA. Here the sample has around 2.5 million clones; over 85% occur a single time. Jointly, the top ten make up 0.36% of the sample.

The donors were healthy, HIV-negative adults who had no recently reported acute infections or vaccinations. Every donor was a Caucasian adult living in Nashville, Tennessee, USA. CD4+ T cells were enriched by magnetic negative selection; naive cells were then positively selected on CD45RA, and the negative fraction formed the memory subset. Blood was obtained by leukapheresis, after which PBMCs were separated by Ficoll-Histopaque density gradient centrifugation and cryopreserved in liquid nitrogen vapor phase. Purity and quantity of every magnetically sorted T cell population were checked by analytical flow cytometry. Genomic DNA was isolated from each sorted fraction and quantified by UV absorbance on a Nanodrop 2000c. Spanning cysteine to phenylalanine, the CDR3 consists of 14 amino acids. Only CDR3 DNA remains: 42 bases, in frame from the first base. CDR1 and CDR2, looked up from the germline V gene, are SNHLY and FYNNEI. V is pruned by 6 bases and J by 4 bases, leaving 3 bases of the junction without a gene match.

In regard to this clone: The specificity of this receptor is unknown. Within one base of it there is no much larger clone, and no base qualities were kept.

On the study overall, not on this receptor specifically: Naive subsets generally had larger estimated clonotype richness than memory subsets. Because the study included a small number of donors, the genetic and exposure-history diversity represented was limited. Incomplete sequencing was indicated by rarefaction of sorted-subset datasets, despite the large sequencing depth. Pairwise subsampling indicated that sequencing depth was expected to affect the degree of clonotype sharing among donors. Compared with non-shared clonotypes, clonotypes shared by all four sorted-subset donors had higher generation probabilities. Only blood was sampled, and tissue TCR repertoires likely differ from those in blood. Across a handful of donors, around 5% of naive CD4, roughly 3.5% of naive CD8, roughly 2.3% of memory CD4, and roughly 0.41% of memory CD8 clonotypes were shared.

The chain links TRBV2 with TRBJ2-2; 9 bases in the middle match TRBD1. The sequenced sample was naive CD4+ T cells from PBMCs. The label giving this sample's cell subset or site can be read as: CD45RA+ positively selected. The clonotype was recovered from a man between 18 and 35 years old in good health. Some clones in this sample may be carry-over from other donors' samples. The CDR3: CASRRDRVTGELFF. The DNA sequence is TGTGCCAGCAGAAGGGACAGGGTCACCGGGGAGCTGTTTTTT.